The clone carrying this T cell receptor beta chain was seen once. Clones were sequenced by immunoSEQ multiplex PCR, and TCRdb holds only the in-frame ones, with some missing. Of 110,000 to 150,000 clones listed, approximately 89% are singletons. The entry originates in a study of T cell responses to AZD1222 COVID-19 vaccine. CDR3 length: 14 amino acids. Per the germline V gene, CDR1 is LGHNT and CDR2 is FRNRAP. V was cut by 0 bases and J by 3 bases, with 5 bases left in between. The V and J genes are TRBV12-5 and TRBJ2-2; no definite D call. This TCR came from an adult in good health. The material was peripheral blood, obtained on day 0 of AZD1222 vaccination. The CDR3 region is CASGLVLDTGELFF. CDR3 nucleotide sequence: TGTGCTAGTGGTTTGGTACTTGACACCGGGGAGCTGTTTTTT.